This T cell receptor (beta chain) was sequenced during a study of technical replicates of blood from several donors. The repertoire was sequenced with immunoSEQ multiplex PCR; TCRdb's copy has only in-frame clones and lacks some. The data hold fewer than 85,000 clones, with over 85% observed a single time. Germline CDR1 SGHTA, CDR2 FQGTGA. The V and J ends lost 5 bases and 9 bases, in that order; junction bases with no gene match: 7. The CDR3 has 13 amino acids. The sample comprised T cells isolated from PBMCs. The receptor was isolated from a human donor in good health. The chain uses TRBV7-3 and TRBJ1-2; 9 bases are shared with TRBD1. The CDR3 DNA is TGTGCCAGCAGCCCAGGACAGGGGCTACGCTACACCTTC. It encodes CASSPGQGLRYTF.